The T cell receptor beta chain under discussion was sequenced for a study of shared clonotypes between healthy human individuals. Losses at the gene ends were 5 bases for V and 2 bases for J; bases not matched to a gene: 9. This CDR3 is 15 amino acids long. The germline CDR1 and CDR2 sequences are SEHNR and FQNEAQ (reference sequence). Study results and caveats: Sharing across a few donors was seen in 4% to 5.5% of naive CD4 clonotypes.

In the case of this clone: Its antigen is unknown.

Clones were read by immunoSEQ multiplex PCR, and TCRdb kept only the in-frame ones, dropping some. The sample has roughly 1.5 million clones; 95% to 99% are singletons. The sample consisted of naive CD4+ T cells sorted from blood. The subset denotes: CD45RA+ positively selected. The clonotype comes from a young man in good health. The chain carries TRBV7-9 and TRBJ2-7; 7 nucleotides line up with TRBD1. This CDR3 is CASSQPAGGTYEQYF. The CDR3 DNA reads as TGTGCCAGCAGCCAGCCGGCAGGGGGAACCTACGAGCAGTACTTC.